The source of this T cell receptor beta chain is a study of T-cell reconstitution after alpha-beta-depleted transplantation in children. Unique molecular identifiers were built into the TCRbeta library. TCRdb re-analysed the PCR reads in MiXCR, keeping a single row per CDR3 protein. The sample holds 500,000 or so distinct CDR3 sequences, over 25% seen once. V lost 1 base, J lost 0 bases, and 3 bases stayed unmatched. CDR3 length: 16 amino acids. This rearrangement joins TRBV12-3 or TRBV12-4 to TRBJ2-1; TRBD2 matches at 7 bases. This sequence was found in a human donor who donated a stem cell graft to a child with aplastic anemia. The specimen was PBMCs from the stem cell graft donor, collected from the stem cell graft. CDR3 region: CASSLVRGSSYNEQFF. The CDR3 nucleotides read TGTGCCAGCAGTTTAGTTCGCGGGAGCTCCTACAATGAGCAGTTCTTC.